This TCR beta chain originates from a study of graft-versus-host responses after intestinal transplantation (dated by TCRdb to the early 2020s). For the study in its entirety: The transplants that recipients received were multivisceral, liver-intestinal, or isolated intestinal. A peak of at least 4% donor T cells among recipient peripheral blood mononuclear cells was the definition used for donor T cell macrochimerism. To identify alloreactive clones, pre-transplant mixed lymphocyte reaction products were sequenced and compared with unstimulated pre-transplant donor and recipient T cells. Instead of going to the commercial service, samples from a few later patients were sequenced in-house on an Illumina MiSeq and processed with MiXCR. The cohort enrolled roughly 25 intestinal transplant recipients including one retransplant, and 3 patients lacking pretransplant specimens were excluded. After intestinal transplantation, graft-versus-host and host-versus-graft alloreactive T cell clones in the graft, circulation and bone marrow were tracked using bulk TCR-beta CDR3 sequencing. All recipients received anti-thymocyte globulin induction followed by maintenance tacrolimus and steroids for three to four years. What the research found in general, with its limitations: GvH clones were found in recipient bone marrow, and some of the GvH clones appeared earlier in ileal mucosa or blood, which is consistent with an intestinal mucosal origin. The relatively low number and heterogeneity of intestinal transplant patients limited the conclusions. Early after transplant, peak levels of circulating GvH clones were found to be associated with declines in HvG clones. Patients with donor T cell macrochimerism had high GvH to HvG T cell clonal ratios in their allografts.

The time point label, as the study defines it: cells obtained before transplantation from donor or recipient. In the mixed lymphocyte reactions, roughly 200,000 CFSE-labeled pre-transplant responders were plated with roughly 200,000 irradiated violet-dye-labeled stimulators and cultured for approximately 6 days. After the mixed lymphocyte reaction, proliferating CD3+CD4+CFSE-low and CD3+CD8+CFSE-low responder cells were FACS-sorted on a BD Influx sorter. Library creation used the immunoSEQ multiplex PCR assay. For most patients, genomic DNA was isolated with the Qiagen DNeasy Blood and Tissue Kit and sent frozen to Adaptive Biotechnologies for TCR sequencing. High-throughput TCR-beta CDR3 sequencing of genomic DNA from most patients was performed by Adaptive Biotechnologies. Processing in the source paper ran as follows. TCR sequencing data were retrieved from Adaptive's ImmunoSEQ software for about 17 patients, whereas a few other patients were processed with MiXCR and VDJtools. To correct CD4 versus CD8 sorting errors, any sequence found in both subsets at a frequency ratio below 5:1 was removed. Because the origin of CDR3 nucleotide sequences shared between donor and recipient could not be assigned, those sequences were removed. Alloreactive clones required at least 2-fold expansion over unstimulated cells and minimum CFSE-low frequency of 0.002% (template counts) or 0.001% (read counts). Clones detected in sequenced pre-transplant spleen, lymph node, or MLR CFSE-low populations of the donor or recipient were defined as mappable. The cumulative frequency of alloreactive clones was calculated as a percentage of all sequences, weighted by copy number. TCRdb re-hosts the immuneACCESS table, in-frame sequences only. Its copies lack some clones; in the studies checked, an unresolved V gene accounts for under half of them, and the cause for the rest is not known. Clone size and V and J calls were adopted from that table, with D and trimming inferred from the DNA. The sample table records over 4,500 clones; around 33% of these occur just once. Jointly, the top ten make up 30% to 35% of the sample.

CDR1 and CDR2 are drawn from the germline V gene: SGHAT, FQNNGV. From the cysteine up to the phenylalanine, the CDR3 has a length of 15 residues. Just CDR3 DNA is preserved here, 45 bases in frame from base 1. V drops 3 bases and J drops 4 bases, leaving 12 bases in between. Turning to this clone: Qualities for individual bases were not recorded, and no much larger clone is one base off.

This specimen was alloreactive CD8+ T cells from a mixed lymphocyte reaction culture, taken before intestinal transplant. What the cell subset or site label conveys for this sample: CFSE-low proliferating T cells sorted from approximately six-day pre-transplant mixed lymphocyte reaction (GvH or HvG direction). The TCR sequence derives from a human patient who received an intestinal transplant. Rearrangement joined TRBV11-2 to TRBJ2-2; the D gene is possibly TRBD1, with 5 bases matching. The CDR3 reads CASSLQGKITGELFF. The DNA sequence is TGTGCCAGCAGCTTGCAGGGAAAAATCACCGGGGAGCTGTTTTTT.